This T cell receptor (beta chain) was sequenced for a study of blood T cell repertoires in COVID-19. For the study at large: T cells, B-cell-depleted T cells, or PBMCs supplied cDNA or gDNA.

In the authors' methods: Reference gene primers were amplified, and this amplification served to estimate nucleated cell counts. Libraries were prepared by immunoSEQ multiplex PCR; TCRdb keeps only in-frame clonotypes and omits some of them. That table supplies the V and J calls and clone size; D and trimming were determined from the DNA. The sample lists hundreds of thousands of clones; roughly nine tenths were seen once. Germline V gene data show CDR1 as SGHVS and CDR2 as FQNEAQ. There are 15 residues in the CDR3. The V gene lost 5 bases and the J gene lost 2 bases, with 13 bases spanning the gap. The chain has TRBV7-8 and TRBJ1-5, with D perhaps matching TRBD1 (6 bases). Source material: peripheral blood. This TCR derives from a woman aged 25 to 39 with COVID-19, enrolled during active disease. The CDR3 coding sequence is TGTGCCAGCAGCCCGAGGGGGGGTGGCAATCAGCCCCAGCATTTT. Protein: CASSPRGGGNQPQHF.